These 26 T cell receptor beta chains came from one sample sequenced in a study of blood T cell repertoires in COVID-19. Profiled with immunoSEQ multiplex PCR; TCRdb holds only in-frame clones, not every one. The repertoire holds about 42,000 clones, with about nine tenths as singletons. Sequencing used peripheral blood. These receptors came from a human donor in a cohort sampled during active COVID-19.

This chain uses TRBV7-8 with TRBJ2-2, with a possible D match to TRBD1 (7 bases). This CDR3 region has 15 residues. The V and J ends lost 4 bases and 5 bases respectively, with 14 bases between them. Germline CDR1 reads SGHVS; CDR2 reads FQNEAQ. DNA for the CDR3: TGTGCCAGCAGCTCTATCAGGGGGAGGACCGGGGAGCTGTTTTTT. Translation gives CASSSIRGRTGELFF.

The J gene is TRBJ1-2, the V gene TRBV12-3 or TRBV12-4, with D unresolved. This CDR3 is 12 amino acids long. Trimming removed 3 bases at V and 5 bases at J, with 7 bases between. The CDR3 loop is CASSFASYGYTF. In DNA, the CDR3 is TGTGCCAGCAGTTTTGCCAGTTATGGCTACACCTTC.

This clone occurred once. The chain has TRBV4-2 and TRBJ1-3; weak D call: TRBD1 (6 bases). Germline V CDR1 and CDR2: LGHNA, YNFKEQ. This CDR3 has 16 residues. V was clipped by 0 bases and J by 1 base, with 10 bases between them. The CDR3, as DNA: TGTGCCAGCAGCCAAGAAGGGGGATCTTCTGGAAACACCATATATTTT. Translated: CASSQEGGSSGNTIYF.

Only a few counts were recorded for this clone. V gene TRBV7-9 combines with J gene TRBJ1-2; perhaps TRBD1 as D (6 bases). V lost 1 base and J lost 8, with 8 bases in between. The CDR3 spans 12 residues. CDR1 and CDR2 from the germline V gene are SEHNR and FQNEAQ (reference sequence). The CDR3 protein is CASSLGTGGYTF. The CDR3 DNA reads TGTGCCAGCAGCTTAGGAACAGGGGGCTACACCTTC.

In nucleotides, the CDR3 is TGTGCCAGCAGCGGAGATAGCAATCAGCCCCAGCATTTT. Translating gives CASSGDSNQPQHF. The chain is built from TRBV9 and TRBJ1-5; D remains ambiguous. The CDR3 is 13 residues long. The V and J ends lost 3 bases and 0 bases respectively, with 4 bases between them. CDR1 and CDR2 (germline): SGDLS, YYNGEE.

The chain recombines TRBV18 with TRBJ1-2, with D perhaps matching TRBD1 (5 bases). Trimming left V 0 bases short and J 6 bases short, with 8 bases between. The length of the CDR3 is 13 residues. Germline V gene data show CDR1 as KGHSH and CDR2 as LQKENI. CDR3 coding DNA: TGTGCCAGCTCACCACCGGGAGGGGATGGCTACACCTTC. Its protein product is CASSPPGGDGYTF.

The rearrangement links TRBV6-2 or TRBV6-3 to TRBJ2-7, with D possibly TRBD1 on 6 matching bases. The V gene's germline CDR1 is MNHEY and CDR2 SVGEGT. The germline V and J ends were trimmed by 4 bases and 2 bases, with 18 bases remaining between them. CDR3 length: 16 amino acids. CDR3 coding DNA: TGTGCCAGCAGTTCTCGGCCGGGACATGCAACCTACGAGCAGTACTTC. Translation: CASSSRPGHATYEQYF.

The V and J genes are TRBV7-9 and TRBJ1-5; 9 nucleotides agree with TRBD1. The CDR3 runs 13 residues. Germline CDR1 reads SEHNR; CDR2 reads FQNEAQ (reference sequence). J was trimmed by 6 bases and V by 11 bases; bases with no gene match: 8. This CDR3 reads CAVQGAGGQPQHF. Here the CDR3 DNA reads TGTGCCGTACAGGGGGCGGGGGGTCAGCCCCAGCATTTT.

The chain is built from TRBV25-1 and TRBJ1-1, with D maybe TRBD1 (5 bases). V lost 2 bases to trimming and J lost 1 base, with 11 bases between them. Germline V CDR1 and CDR2: MGHDK, SYGVNS. This CDR3 contains 15 residues. CDR3 in DNA: TGTGCCAGCAGTGAAGCGCAGGGTAAGAACACTGAAGCTTTCTTT. Amino acids: CASSEAQGKNTEAFF.

This clone was observed a single time. The same CDR3 is also encoded by other DNA sequences in this sample. This sequence joins TRBV7-9 and TRBJ1-1; no reliable D call. Germline lookup yields CDR1 SEHNR and CDR2 FQNEAQ (reference sequence). The CDR3 consists of 14 residues. V shed 1 base and J shed 1 base, with 7 bases lying between them. The CDR3 loop reads CASSLGTGNTEAFF. The CDR3 nucleotides are TGTGCCAGCAGCTTAGGTACCGGGAACACTGAAGCTTTCTTT.

The chain is built from TRBV5-1 and TRBJ2-5; perhaps TRBD1 as D (6 bases). V lost 4 bases, J lost 2 bases, and 15 bases lay in between. The V gene's germline CDR1 is SGHRS and CDR2 YFSETQ. The CDR3 contains 15 residues. The CDR3 spells CASSPGHLWQETQYF. CDR3 DNA sequence: TGCGCCAGCAGCCCGGGACATCTCTGGCAAGAGACCCAGTACTTC.

The V and J genes are TRBV10-1 and TRBJ1-2; the D is unclear. Germline loops: CDR1 WNHNN, CDR2 SYGVQD (reference sequence). V shed 7 bases and J shed 0 bases, with 18 bases lying between them. This CDR3 region has 16 residues. The DNA of the CDR3 is TGCGCCAGCAATCTTTGGCCGGCAGGCTCTAACTATGGCTACACCTTC. It is translated as CASNLWPAGSNYGYTF.

This chain joins TRBV20-1 and TRBJ1-1; D remains ambiguous. The CDR3 totals 10 residues. Germline CDR1 is DFQATT and CDR2 is SNEGSKA (reference sequence). V was cut by 5 bases and J by 7 bases, with 8 bases left in between. CDR3 DNA sequence: TGCAGTGCTCAGCGCCGTGAAGCTTTCTTT. This gives the protein CSAQRREAFF.

The chain recombines TRBV7-9 with TRBJ2-5, with a tentative D call TRBD2 (5 bases). Deletions cut 11 bases from V and 2 bases from J, with 9 bases between. The CDR3 spans 11 residues. Per germline, CDR1 SEHNR and CDR2 FQNEAQ (reference sequence). The DNA of the CDR3 is TGTGCCTCACGGGGTCAAGAGACCCAGTACTTC. Translation: CASRGQETQYF.

The gene calls are TRBV5-1 and TRBJ2-7; D not certain. Germline loops: CDR1 SGHRS, CDR2 YFSETQ. The CDR3 is 14 amino acids. V lost 0 bases to trimming and J lost 3 bases, with 10 bases between them. The CDR3: CASSLVSGYYEQYF. CDR3 coding DNA: TGCGCCAGCAGCTTGGTATCCGGGTACTACGAGCAGTACTTC. Using reference TRBV5-1 and TRBJ2-7 for the parts outside the CDR3, the full variable domain is KAGVTQTPRYLIKTRGQQVTLSCSPISGHRSVSWYQQTPGQGLQFLFEYFSETQRNKGNFPGRFSGRQFSNSRSEMNVSTLELGDSALYLCASSLVSGYYEQYFGPGTRLTVT.

The table lists this clone with a count of one. The chain's CDR3 is CASSLDRGHYEQYF. The CDR3 region has the DNA TGTGCCAGCAGCTTAGACAGGGGACACTACGAGCAGTACTTC. The chain joins TRBV7-9 to TRBJ2-7, with 7 bases matching TRBD1. The ends lost 1 base at V and 3 bases at J; junction bases unmatched: 3. Germline V CDR1 and CDR2: SEHNR, FQNEAQ (reference sequence). This CDR3 spans 14 amino acids.

The chain couples TRBV7-9 to TRBJ2-6; no clear D gene. V was shortened by 5 bases and J by 0 bases, with 17 bases between the two germline ends. Germline CDR1 SEHNR, CDR2 FQNEAQ (reference sequence). This CDR3 region has 18 residues. DNA for the CDR3: TGTGCCAGCAGCATCTATAATTCAAGATCCTCTGGGGCCAACGTCCTGACTTTC. As protein: CASSIYNSRSSGANVLTF.

The rearrangement links TRBV29-1 to TRBJ1-1; no reliable D call. The CDR3 is 15 residues long. Germline CDR1 and CDR2: SQVTM and ANQGSEA. Trimming shortened V by 6 bases and J by 1 base, and 18 bases separated the two germline ends. This CDR3 reads CSVPPWEAENTEAFF. CDR3 nucleotide sequence: TGCAGCGTCCCTCCCTGGGAGGCCGAGAACACTGAAGCTTTCTTT.

The chain carries TRBV19 and TRBJ2-4, with 15 positions matching TRBD2. Germline V gene sequence: CDR1 LNHDA, CDR2 SQIVND (reference sequence). The CDR3 contains 17 residues. Trimming removed 5 bases from V and 6 bases from J; junction bases left unmatched: 8. CDR3 coding DNA: TGTGCCAGTAGTGCTCATGGGACTAGCGGGGGGTTAAACATTCAGTACTTC. Protein: CASSAHGTSGGLNIQYF.

V is TRBV11-2 and J is TRBJ2-3; TRBD2 agrees at 10 bases. Germline CDR1 SGHAT, CDR2 FQNNGV. V lost 5 bases, J lost 2 bases, and 13 bases stayed unmatched. The CDR3 sequence is 18 residues long. CDR3 nucleotides: TGTGCCAGCAGCCGTCAGCGGGGGGGGCCTAGGGCCACAGATACGCAGTATTTT. Protein sequence: CASSRQRGGPRATDTQYF.

The V and J genes are TRBV4-3 and TRBJ1-1; D gene ambiguous. Trimming shortened V by 0 bases and J by 3 bases, and 11 bases separated the two germline ends. Germline V gives CDR1 LGHNA, CDR2 YSLEER. The CDR3 contains 15 residues. This chain's CDR3 is CASSQDRGRDTEAFF. As DNA, the CDR3 is TGCGCCAGCAGCCAAGACCGGGGAAGAGACACTGAAGCTTTCTTT.

V is TRBV9 and J is TRBJ2-7, with TRBD1 identical over 8 bases. V shed 3 bases and J 4 bases; nucleotides not matched to a gene: 12. The CDR3 loop spans 16 amino acids. Germline loops: CDR1 SGDLS, CDR2 YYNGEE. The CDR3 sequence: CASSAQAGTGGYEQYF. As DNA, the CDR3 is TGTGCCAGCAGCGCTCAGGCCGGGACAGGTGGTTACGAGCAGTACTTC.

V is TRBV5-6 and J is TRBJ2-7, with a possible D match to TRBD2 (6 bases). V gave up 6 bases and J gave up 2 bases, with 18 bases separating them. Germline V gives CDR1 SGHDT, CDR2 YYEEEE. This CDR3 comprises 15 residues. The CDR3 coding sequence is TGTGCCAGCACTCCCGGAGGGGACGGTGCCTACGAGCAGTACTTC. This codes for CASTPGGDGAYEQYF.

This clone was counted a single time. The CDR3 sequence is CASSRDSYEQYF. Written as DNA, the CDR3 is TGTGCCAGCAGTCGTGACAGCTACGAGCAGTACTTC. This rearrangement joins TRBV2 to TRBJ2-7; D is possibly TRBD1 (5 bases). V lost 5 bases and J lost 3, with 8 bases in between. Germline values: CDR1 SNHLY, CDR2 FYNNEI. CDR3 length equals 12 residues.

A few counts support this clone. This sequence joins TRBV5-1 and TRBJ1-3; 8 positions match TRBD1. The V gene end was trimmed by 0 bases and the J gene end by 1 base; junction bases not matched to a gene: 9. In germline, CDR1 is SGHRS, CDR2 YFSETQ. This CDR3 comprises 18 residues. The CDR3: CASSLGRRGRGSGNTIYF. The CDR3 DNA follows: TGCGCCAGCAGCTTGGGGCGCAGGGGGCGCGGGTCTGGAAACACCATATATTTT.

The chain has TRBV18 and TRBJ1-1; 7 positions agree with TRBD1. V lost 2 bases to trimming and J lost 3 bases; unmatched junction nucleotides: 9. Germline CDR1 KGHSH, CDR2 LQKENI. This CDR3 comprises 16 residues. The CDR3 is CASSPIQGGGDTEAFF. CDR3 DNA: TGTGCCAGCTCACCAATACAAGGGGGCGGTGACACTGAAGCTTTCTTT.